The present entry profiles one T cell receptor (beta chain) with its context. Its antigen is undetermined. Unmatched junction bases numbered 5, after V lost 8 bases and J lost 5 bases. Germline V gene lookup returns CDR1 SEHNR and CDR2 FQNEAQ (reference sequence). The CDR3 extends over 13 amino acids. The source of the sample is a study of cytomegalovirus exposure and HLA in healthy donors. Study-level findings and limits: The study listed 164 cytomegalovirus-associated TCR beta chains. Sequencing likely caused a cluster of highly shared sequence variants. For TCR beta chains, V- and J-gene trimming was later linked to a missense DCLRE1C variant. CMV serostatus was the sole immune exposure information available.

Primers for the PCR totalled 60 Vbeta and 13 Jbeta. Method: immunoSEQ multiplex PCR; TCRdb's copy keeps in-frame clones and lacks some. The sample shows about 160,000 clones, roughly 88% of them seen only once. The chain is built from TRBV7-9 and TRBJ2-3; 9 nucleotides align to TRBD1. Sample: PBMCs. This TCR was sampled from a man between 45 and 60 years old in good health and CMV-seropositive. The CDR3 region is CASRQGGIDTQYF. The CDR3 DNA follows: TGTGCCAGCCGACAGGGGGGAATAGATACGCAGTATTTT.